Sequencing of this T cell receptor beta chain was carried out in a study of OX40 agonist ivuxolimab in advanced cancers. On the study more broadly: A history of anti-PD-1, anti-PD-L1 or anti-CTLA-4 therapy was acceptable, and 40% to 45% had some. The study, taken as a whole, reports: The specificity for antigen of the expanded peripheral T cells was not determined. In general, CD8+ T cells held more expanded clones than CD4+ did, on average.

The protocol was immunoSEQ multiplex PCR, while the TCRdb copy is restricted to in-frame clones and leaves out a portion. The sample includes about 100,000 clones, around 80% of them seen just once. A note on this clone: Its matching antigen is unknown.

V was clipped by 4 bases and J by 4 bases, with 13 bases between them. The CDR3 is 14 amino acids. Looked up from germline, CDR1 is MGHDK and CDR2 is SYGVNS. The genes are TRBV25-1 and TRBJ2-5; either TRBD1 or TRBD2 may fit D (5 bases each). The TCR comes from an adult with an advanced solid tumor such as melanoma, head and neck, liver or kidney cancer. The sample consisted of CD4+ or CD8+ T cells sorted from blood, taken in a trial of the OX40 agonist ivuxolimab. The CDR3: CASSVPGLLETQYF. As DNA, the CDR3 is TGTGCCAGCAGTGTCCCGGGGCTACTAGAGACCCAGTACTTC. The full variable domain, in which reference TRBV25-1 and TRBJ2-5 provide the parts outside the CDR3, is EADIYQTPRYLVIGTGKKITLECSQTMGHDKMYWYQQDPGMELHLIHYSYGVNSTEKGDLSSESTVSRIRTEHFPLTLESARPSHTSQYLCASSVPGLLETQYFGPGTRLLVL.